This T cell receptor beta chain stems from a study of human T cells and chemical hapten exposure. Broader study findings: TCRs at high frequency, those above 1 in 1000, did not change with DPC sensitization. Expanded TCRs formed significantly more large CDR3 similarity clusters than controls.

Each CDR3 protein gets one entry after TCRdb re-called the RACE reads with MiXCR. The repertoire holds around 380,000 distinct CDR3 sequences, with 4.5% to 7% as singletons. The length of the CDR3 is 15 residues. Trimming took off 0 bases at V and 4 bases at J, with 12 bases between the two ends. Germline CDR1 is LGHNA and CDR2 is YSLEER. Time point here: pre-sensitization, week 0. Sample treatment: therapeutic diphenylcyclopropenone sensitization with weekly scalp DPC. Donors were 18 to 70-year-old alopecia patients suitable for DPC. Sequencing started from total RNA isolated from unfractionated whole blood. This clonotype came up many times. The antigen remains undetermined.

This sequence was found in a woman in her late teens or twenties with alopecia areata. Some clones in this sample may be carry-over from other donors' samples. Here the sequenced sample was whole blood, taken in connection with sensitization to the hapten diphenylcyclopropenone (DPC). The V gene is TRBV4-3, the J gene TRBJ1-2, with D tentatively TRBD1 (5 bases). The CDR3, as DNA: TGCGCCAGCAGCCAAGAGCCCCAGGGTCTCTATGGCTACACCTTC. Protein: CASSQEPQGLYGYTF.